The 19 T cell receptor beta chains presented below share a single source sample, sequenced in a study of blood T cell repertoires in COVID-19. TCRdb's table, derived via immunoSEQ multiplex PCR, lists solely in-frame clones and lacks some. This table has approximately 170,000 clones, around 90% appearing once. Material for sequencing was peripheral blood. Every receptor here comes from a man aged 55 to 70 with active or convalescent COVID-19.

This clone was detected only once. V and J are TRBV5-6 and TRBJ2-7, with D possibly matching TRBD2 (7 bases). The CDR3 spans 13 residues. V lost 2 bases and J 6 bases, leaving 12 bases between the germline ends. The germline CDR1 and CDR2 sequences are SGHDT and YYEEEE. The DNA for the CDR3 is TGTGCCAGCAGCTTCGGGGGGCTGGGCGAGCAGTACTTC. It is translated as CASSFGGLGEQYF.

This clone has just a few counts. The rearrangement joins TRBV23-1 to TRBJ2-7; possibly TRBD2 for D (5 bases). TRBV23-1 is sorted into the ORF group, with uncertain function. The CDR3 contains 13 residues. V was cut by 1 base and J by 12 bases, with 16 bases left in between. This CDR3 is CASSQFEGRETYF. The CDR3 DNA sequence: TGCGCCAGCAGTCAATTTGAGGGTAGGGAGACGTACTTC.

The chain carries TRBV3-1 (or the pseudogene TRBV3-2) and TRBJ1-1; D may be TRBD1 (5 bases). Germline loops: CDR1 LGHDT, CDR2 YNNKEL (reference sequence). Trimming removed 1 base from V and 2 bases from J, with 8 bases in between. CDR3 length: 14 residues. CDR3 protein: CASSQGQINTEAFF. The CDR3 DNA is TGTGCCAGCAGCCAAGGACAGATTAACACTGAAGCTTTCTTT.

This clone was recorded only once. The V and J genes are TRBV14 and TRBJ1-4; D is unclear. The V end was cut by 7 bases, the J end by 6 bases, with 15 bases between. The CDR3 extends over 14 amino acids. CDR1 SGHDN and CDR2 FVKESK come from the germline V gene. CDR3 DNA sequence: TGTGCCAGCACCCGAGGTCCGCATGATGAAAAACTGTTTTTT. It yields the protein CASTRGPHDEKLFF.

This rearrangement joins TRBV11-2 to TRBJ2-2, with 9 bases identical to TRBD2. CDR1 is SGHAT and CDR2 is FQNNGV in the germline V gene. This CDR3 spans 17 amino acids. After removal of 1 base from V and 2 bases from J, the junction contained 5 bases not matched to a gene. The CDR3 loop is CASSLVSGGPNTGELFF. DNA of the CDR3: TGTGCCAGCAGCTTAGTCAGCGGGGGGCCCAACACCGGGGAGCTGTTTTTT.

The chain combines TRBV2 with TRBJ1-5; possibly TRBD1 for D (6 bases). V lost 5 bases, J lost 0 bases, and 11 bases lay in between. CDR1 and CDR2 from the germline V gene are SNHLY and FYNNEI. The CDR3 has 15 residues. Here the CDR3 reads CASSKDRNSNQPQHF. DNA for the CDR3: TGTGCCAGCAGTAAGGACAGAAATAGCAATCAGCCCCAGCATTTT.

The CDR3 here is CASSSWSTSGLYEQYF. The DNA for the CDR3 is TGTGCCAGCAGCTCTTGGAGCACTAGCGGTTTATACGAGCAGTACTTC. The rearrangement links TRBV11-2 to TRBJ2-7; TRBD2 matches 8 bases. Trimming removed 4 bases from V and 4 bases from J; junction bases left unmatched: 12. This CDR3 contains 16 residues. Germline V gene data show CDR1 as SGHAT and CDR2 as FQNNGV.

This chain connects TRBV15 to TRBJ1-4; D not resolved. The V and J ends lost 0 bases and 8 bases respectively, with 13 bases between them. CDR3 size: 15 residues. From germline, CDR1 is LNHNV and CDR2 YYDKDF (reference sequence). CDR3 sequence: CATSRDVRGNEKLFF. The CDR3 bases are TGTGCCACCAGCAGAGACGTCCGGGGTAACGAAAAACTGTTTTTT.

The rearrangement links TRBV7-6 to TRBJ2-2; D is perhaps TRBD2 (6 bases). Per germline, CDR1 SGHVS and CDR2 FNYEAQ. The CDR3 length is 19 residues. The V gene lost 0 bases and the J gene lost 1 base, with 18 bases spanning the gap. The CDR3 sequence: CASSLAFPTLGGNTGELFF. The CDR3, as DNA: TGTGCCAGCAGCTTAGCGTTCCCAACCTTGGGAGGGAACACCGGGGAGCTGTTTTTT.

This clone was seen a single time. The CDR3 nucleotides are TGTGCCACCAGCAGAGACCTGGGGAGGGCTAATGAAAAACTGTTTTTT. It translates to CATSRDLGRANEKLFF. The chain carries TRBV15 and TRBJ1-4, with no clear D. From germline, CDR1 is LNHNV and CDR2 YYDKDF (reference sequence). The CDR3 sequence is 16 residues long. Trimming cost V 0 bases and J 3 bases, with 11 bases left between them.

CDR3 in DNA: TGTGCCAGCAGCCAGGCTAGCGGGGGGTCCCGTCTGTTCTTC. This sequence encodes CASSQASGGSRLFF. This rearrangement joins TRBV3-1 (or the pseudogene TRBV3-2) to TRBJ2-1; the match to TRBD2 covers 11 bases. From germline, CDR1 is LGHDT and CDR2 YNNKEL (reference sequence). The junction had 10 bases not matched to a gene; V was cut back by 3 bases and J by 15 bases. The CDR3 length is 14 residues.

This chain joins TRBV7-7 and TRBJ2-5, with D perhaps TRBD2 (6 bases). The CDR3 spans 15 residues. V was shortened by 2 bases and J by 3 bases, with 13 bases between the two germline ends. Germline V gene data show CDR1 as SSHAT and CDR2 as FNYEAQ (reference sequence). This CDR3 reads CASSLSPGEEETQYF. In nucleotides, the CDR3 is TGTGCCAGCAGCTTATCGCCCGGGGAGGAAGAGACCCAGTACTTC.

V gene TRBV7-2 combines with J gene TRBJ2-1; TRBD2 matches at 7 bases. The CDR3 spans 15 residues. Germline lookup yields CDR1 SGHTA and CDR2 FQGNSA. V trimming: 4 bases; J trimming: 4 bases; junction bases outside the gene matches: 7. The CDR3 protein is CASSWVGGSYNEQFF. The CDR3, as DNA: TGTGCCAGCAGCTGGGTTGGCGGGAGTTACAATGAGCAGTTCTTC.

Concerning this clone itself: Other nucleotide sequences in the sample specify the same CDR3. The chain links TRBV11-2 to TRBJ1-1; D ambiguous. The germline V gene has CDR1 SGHAT and CDR2 FQNNGV. The CDR3 loop spans 13 amino acids. Trimming took off 2 bases at V and 1 base at J, with 5 bases between the two ends. In DNA form, the CDR3 reads TGTGCCAGCAGCTTATCGGGGAACACTGAAGCTTTCTTT. Its translation is CASSLSGNTEAFF. Combining the CDR3 with reference TRBV11-2 and TRBJ1-1 gives the whole variable domain EAGVAQSPRYKIIEKRQSVAFWCNPISGHATLYWYQQILGQGPKLLIQFQNNGVVDDSQLPKDRFSAERLKGVDSTLKIQPAKLEDSAVYLCASSLSGNTEAFFGQGTRLTVV.

The V call is TRBV9, the J call TRBJ2-1; D perhaps matches TRBD1 (6 bases). CDR3 length: 17 amino acids. Germline V gene lookup returns CDR1 SGDLS and CDR2 YYNGEE. V was cut by 3 bases and J by 1 base, with 17 bases left in between. CDR3 bases: TGTGCCAGCAGCGCCCAAGCTGGGGGCTGGTCCTACAATGAGCAGTTCTTC. It encodes CASSAQAGGWSYNEQFF. Full variable domain (remainder filled in from reference TRBV9 and TRBJ2-1): DSGVTQTPKHLITATGQRVTLRCSPRSGDLSVYWYQQSLDQGLQFLIQYYNGEERAKGNILERFSAQQFPDLHSELNLSSLELGDSALYFCASSAQAGGWSYNEQFFGPGTRLTVL.

The chain combines TRBV6-5 with TRBJ2-2; 8 bases fit TRBD1. The trim removed 6 bases at V and 4 bases at J, leaving 4 bases unmatched. The germline V gene encodes CDR1 MNHEY and CDR2 SVGAGI. This CDR3 contains 14 residues. CDR3 loop: CASRPGGSTGELFF. The CDR3 DNA sequence: TGTGCCAGCAGGCCAGGGGGCTCCACCGGGGAGCTGTTTTTT.

The gene calls are TRBV19 and TRBJ1-3, with D uncertain. This CDR3 has 13 amino acids. The germline V gene has CDR1 LNHDA and CDR2 SQIVND (reference sequence). V was cut by 11 bases and J by 0 bases, with 11 bases left in between. The CDR3 coding sequence is TGTGCCTGCTCCGAACACTCTGGAAACACCATATATTTT. This gives the protein CACSEHSGNTIYF.

The rearrangement joins TRBV7-6 to TRBJ2-2, with 9 bases aligning to TRBD2. CDR3 length: 17 amino acids. Germline V gene lookup returns CDR1 SGHVS and CDR2 FNYEAQ. J lost 4 bases, V lost 1 base, and 7 bases had no gene match. The CDR3 reads CASSLVGGGAPTGELFF. As DNA, the CDR3 is TGTGCCAGCAGCTTAGTGGGCGGGGGGGCCCCCACCGGGGAGCTGTTTTTT.

The chain combines TRBV19 with TRBJ1-4, with TRBD1 identical over 10 bases. This CDR3 is 14 amino acids long. The V gene's germline CDR1 is LNHDA and CDR2 SQIVND (reference sequence). With V trimmed by 8 bases and J by 7 bases, 7 bases remained unmatched. CDR3 loop: CASSPGQGVEKLFF. The CDR3 bases are TGTGCCAGTTCCCCAGGACAGGGGGTTGAAAAACTGTTTTTT. The full variable domain, rest sourced from reference TRBV19 and TRBJ1-4, is DGGITQSPKYLFRKEGQNVTLSCEQNLNHDAMYWYRQDPGQGLRLIYYSQIVNDFQKGDIAEGYSVSREKKESFPLTVTSAQKNPTAFYLCASSPGQGVEKLFFGSGTQLSVL.